This passage covers 20 T cell receptor beta chains from one sample sequenced in a study of blood T cell repertoires in COVID-19. TCRdb's table, derived via immunoSEQ multiplex PCR, lists solely in-frame clones and lacks some. The sample has about 35,000 clones; roughly 80% are singletons. The sequenced sample was peripheral blood. The receptors come from a man between 60 and 70 years old in a cohort sampled during active COVID-19.

This clone was seen once. The rearrangement uses TRBV5-4 and TRBJ2-3; 13 bases are a match to TRBD2. The CDR3 consists of 16 residues. Germline V CDR1 and CDR2: SGHNT, YYREEE (reference sequence). The V gene end was trimmed by 9 bases and the J gene end by 2 bases; junction bases not matched to a gene: 9. CDR3 sequence: CATRLAGGRDTDTQYF. The CDR3 coding sequence is TGTGCCACCCGACTAGCGGGGGGAAGAGACACAGATACGCAGTATTTT.

The chain carries TRBV4-1 and TRBJ1-6; D gene uncertain. CDR1 is MGHRA, CDR2 YSYEKL, per germline. V lost 5 bases and J lost 5, with 7 bases in between. CDR3 length: 13 amino acids. This CDR3 is CASSINHNSPLHF. In DNA, the CDR3 is TGCGCCAGCAGCATTAATCATAATTCACCCCTCCACTTT.

V and J are TRBV24-1 and TRBJ1-2, with D hard to call. The CDR3 spans 14 residues. Germline V CDR1 and CDR2: KGHDR, SFDVKD. Trimming removed 2 bases at V and 1 base at J, with 7 bases between. DNA for the CDR3: TGTGCCACCAGTGATTCACACAGTAACTATGGCTACACCTTC. Its protein product is CATSDSHSNYGYTF.

The V and J genes are TRBV7-6 and TRBJ2-1, with TRBD2 matching over 15 bases. The germline gives CDR1 SGHVS, CDR2 FNYEAQ. Unmatched junction bases numbered 6, after V lost 5 bases and J lost 1 base. This CDR3 is 18 amino acids long. The CDR3 reads CASSPGTSGRLSYNEQFF. CDR3 sequence (DNA): TGTGCCAGCAGCCCAGGGACTAGCGGGAGGTTATCCTACAATGAGCAGTTCTTC.

J is TRBJ2-1 and V is TRBV27; 7 bases line up with TRBD1. CDR1 and CDR2 (germline): MNHEY, SMNVEV (reference sequence). V shed 7 bases, J shed 2 bases, and the junction held 11 bases outside the gene matches. There are 16 residues in the CDR3. DNA for the CDR3: TGTGCCAGCACCACTAACAGGGGAGAGACCTACAATGAGCAGTTCTTC. It codes for CASTTNRGETYNEQFF.

The rearrangement joins TRBV11-2 to TRBJ2-3; 7 nucleotides line up with TRBD2. There are 15 residues in the CDR3. Germline V CDR1 and CDR2: SGHAT, FQNNGV. The V segment lost 3 bases and the J segment 2 bases; nucleotides outside the gene matches: 5. CDR3 sequence: CASSFLAAYTDTQYF. As DNA, the CDR3 is TGTGCCAGCAGCTTTCTAGCGGCCTACACAGATACGCAGTATTTT.

The V and J genes are TRBV7-9 and TRBJ2-7; tentatively, D is TRBD2 (6 bases). The V gene's germline CDR1 is SEHNR and CDR2 FQNEAQ (reference sequence). V dropped 11 bases and J dropped 6 bases, with 14 bases sitting between them. This CDR3 is 11 amino acids long. The CDR3 here is CAGGILSEQYF. As DNA, the CDR3 is TGTGCCGGGGGGATCCTCAGCGAGCAGTACTTC.

V usage is TRBV19 and J usage is TRBJ1-6, with 10 positions matching TRBD1. The CDR3 is 16 residues long. Losses at the gene ends were 5 bases for V and 10 bases for J; bases not matched to a gene: 11. Germline assignment: CDR1 LNHDA and CDR2 SQIVND (reference sequence). The CDR3 sequence is CASSEIPGQGWSPLHF. In DNA, the CDR3 is TGTGCCAGTAGTGAAATACCGGGACAGGGGTGGTCACCCCTCCACTTT.

This chain links TRBV28 with TRBJ1-2, with a weak D call TRBD1 (5 bases). The CDR3 has 14 amino acids. The germline V gene has CDR1 MDHEN and CDR2 SYDVKM. The V end was cut by 7 bases, the J end by 4 bases, with 16 bases between. The CDR3: CASNDRGKVYGYTF. The CDR3 coding sequence is TGTGCCAGCAACGACAGAGGTAAAGTCTATGGCTACACCTTC.

The chain uses TRBV11-2 and TRBJ2-1; D possibly corresponds to TRBD2 (6 bases). The CDR3 spans 16 residues. The germline gives CDR1 SGHAT, CDR2 FQNNGV. Trimming left V 3 bases short and J 0 bases short, with 12 bases between. The CDR3 is CASSFGGESSYNEQFF. DNA for the CDR3: TGTGCCAGCAGCTTCGGAGGGGAGAGCTCCTACAATGAGCAGTTCTTC.

CDR3 amino acids: CASREEGVGTDTQYF. The CDR3, as DNA: TGTGCCAGCAGGGAGGAGGGAGTCGGCACAGATACGCAGTATTTT. V gene TRBV2 combines with J gene TRBJ2-3, with a tentative D call TRBD2 (6 bases). Between the trimmed V and J ends, which lost 6 bases and 1 base, there was a span of 14 bases. The CDR3 runs 15 residues. Germline CDR1 SNHLY, CDR2 FYNNEI.

The chain couples TRBV2 to TRBJ1-4; D perhaps matches TRBD1 (6 bases). Germline assignment: CDR1 SNHLY and CDR2 FYNNEI. V lost 4 bases, J lost 5 bases, and 14 bases lay in between. This CDR3 comprises 15 residues. For the CDR3, the DNA is TGTGCCAGCAGTGTTGGAGGACAGCTAAATGAAAAACTGTTTTTT. This translates into CASSVGGQLNEKLFF.

The rearrangement links TRBV28 to TRBJ2-7; a weak D match, TRBD2 (5 bases). CDR1 is MDHEN, CDR2 SYDVKM, per germline. The CDR3 extends over 14 amino acids. Trimming removed 5 bases from V and 0 bases from J, with 11 bases in between. This chain's CDR3 is CASSGSALSYEQYF. As DNA, the CDR3 is TGTGCCAGCAGTGGTAGCGCGCTCTCCTACGAGCAGTACTTC.

The chain is built from TRBV4-3 and TRBJ2-3; 14 bases fit TRBD2. CDR1 LGHNA and CDR2 YSLEER come from the germline V gene. CDR3 length equals 18 residues. J was trimmed by 2 bases and V by 0 bases; bases with no gene match: 4. The CDR3 is CASSQDWGLAGVTDTQYF. The CDR3 bases are TGCGCCAGCAGCCAAGATTGGGGACTAGCGGGGGTCACAGATACGCAGTATTTT.

This chain uses TRBV18 with TRBJ2-1; 12 nucleotides agree with TRBD2. Germline V lookup: CDR1 KGHSH, CDR2 LQKENI. This CDR3 has 16 residues. V lost 4 bases, J lost 7 bases, and 8 bases stayed unmatched. CDR3 residues: CASSLRGLAGLNEQFF. CDR3 bases: TGTGCCAGCTCACTAAGGGGACTAGCGGGCTTGAATGAGCAGTTCTTC.

The chain's CDR3 is CASKVGLAGTDTQYF. The CDR3 DNA reads as TGTGCCAGCAAGGTCGGGCTAGCGGGGACAGATACGCAGTATTTT. J is TRBJ2-3 and V is TRBV6-5, with 9 bases lining up with TRBD2. CDR3 size: 15 residues. Germline values: CDR1 MNHEY, CDR2 SVGAGI. V lost 7 bases, J lost 3 bases, and 8 bases stayed unmatched.

The chain links TRBV19 to TRBJ2-1; 12 nucleotides agree with TRBD2. V was clipped by 4 bases and J by 10 bases; unmatched bases: 11. CDR1 and CDR2 from the germline V gene are LNHDA and SQIVND (reference sequence). The CDR3 runs 16 residues. The CDR3 DNA reads as TGTGCCAGTAGTACTCAACCTAGCGGGAGGGGAGGCGAGCAGTTCTTC. Translating it yields CASSTQPSGRGGEQFF. Together with reference TRBV19 and TRBJ2-1, the CDR3 gives the full variable domain: DGGITQSPKYLFRKEGQNVTLSCEQNLNHDAMYWYRQDPGQGLRLIYYSQIVNDFQKGDIAEGYSVSREKKESFPLTVTSAQKNPTAFYLCASSTQPSGRGGEQFFGPGTRLTVL.

This clone was seen only once. The chain links TRBV5-1 to TRBJ2-1, with a possible D match to TRBD1 (6 bases). The CDR3 has 15 residues. Germline V gene lookup returns CDR1 SGHRS and CDR2 YFSETQ. Trimming took off 2 bases at V and 10 bases at J, with 19 bases between the two ends. CDR3 DNA: TGCGCCAGCAGCTTCGACGGGAACGTCGACAGGGAGCAGTTCTTC. Protein sequence: CASSFDGNVDREQFF.

CDR3 sequence (DNA): TGCGCCAGCAGCCAAAAAAGCGGGCGCCCCTCCTACAATGAGCAGTTCTTC. Protein: CASSQKSGRPSYNEQFF. The rearrangement joins TRBV4-1 to TRBJ2-1; D might be TRBD2 (6 bases). The CDR3 is 17 amino acids. Looked up from germline, CDR1 is MGHRA and CDR2 is YSYEKL. Trimming shortened V by 2 bases and J by 0 bases, and 14 bases separated the two germline ends.

The chain carries TRBV5-1 and TRBJ2-1; 8 bases align to TRBD1. V was clipped by 0 bases and J by 8 bases; unmatched bases: 10. Germline V gene lookup returns CDR1 SGHRS and CDR2 YFSETQ. The CDR3 covers 16 residues. This CDR3 is CASSLVDQGAFHEQFF. The CDR3 coding sequence is TGCGCCAGCAGCTTGGTAGACCAGGGGGCGTTCCATGAGCAGTTCTTC.